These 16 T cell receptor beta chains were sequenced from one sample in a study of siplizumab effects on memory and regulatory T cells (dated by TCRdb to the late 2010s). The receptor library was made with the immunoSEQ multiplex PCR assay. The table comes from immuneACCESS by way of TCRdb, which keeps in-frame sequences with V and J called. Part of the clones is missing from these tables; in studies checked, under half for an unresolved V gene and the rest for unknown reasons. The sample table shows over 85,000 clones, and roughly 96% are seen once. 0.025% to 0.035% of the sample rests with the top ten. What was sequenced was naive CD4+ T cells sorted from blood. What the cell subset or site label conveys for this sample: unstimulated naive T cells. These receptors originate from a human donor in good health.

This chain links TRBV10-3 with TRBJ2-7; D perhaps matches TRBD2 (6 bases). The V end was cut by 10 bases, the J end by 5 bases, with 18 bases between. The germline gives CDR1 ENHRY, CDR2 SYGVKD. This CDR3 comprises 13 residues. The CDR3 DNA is TGTGCCAACACGGGGGTCCTCGGGGACGAGCAGTACTTC. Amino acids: CANTGVLGDEQYF.

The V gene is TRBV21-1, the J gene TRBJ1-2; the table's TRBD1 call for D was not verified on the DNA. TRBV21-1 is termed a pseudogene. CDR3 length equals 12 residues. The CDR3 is CASTPPNYGYTF. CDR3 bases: TGTGCCAGCACCCCCCCAAACTATGGCTACACCTTC.

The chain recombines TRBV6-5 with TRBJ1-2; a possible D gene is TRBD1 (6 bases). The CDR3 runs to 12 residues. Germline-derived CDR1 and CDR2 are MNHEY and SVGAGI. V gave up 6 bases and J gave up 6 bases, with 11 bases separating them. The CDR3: CASSRDRNGYTF. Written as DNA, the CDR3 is TGTGCCAGCAGCCGCGACAGGAATGGCTACACCTTC.

CDR3 nucleotide sequence: TGTGCCAGCTCACAAGGGGCCCAGAGAGAGACCCAGTACTTC. Residues: CASSQGAQRETQYF. The chain carries TRBV18 and TRBJ2-5, with D perhaps TRBD1 (5 bases). Trimming took off 4 bases at V and 4 bases at J, with 13 bases between the two ends. The CDR3 length is 14 residues. Germline-derived CDR1 and CDR2 are KGHSH and LQKENI.

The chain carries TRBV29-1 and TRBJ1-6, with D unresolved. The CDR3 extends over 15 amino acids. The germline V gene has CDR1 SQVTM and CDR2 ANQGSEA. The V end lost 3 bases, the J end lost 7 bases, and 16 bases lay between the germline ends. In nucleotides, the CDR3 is TGCAGCGTTGACCTCGGACCCTCCGCGAATTCACCCCTCCACTTT. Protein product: CSVDLGPSANSPLHF. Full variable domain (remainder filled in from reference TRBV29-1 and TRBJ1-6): SAVISQKPSRDICQRGTSLTIQCQVDSQVTMMFWYRQQPGQSLTLIATANQGSEATYESGFVIDKFPISRPNLTFSTLTVSNMSPEDSSIYLCSVDLGPSANSPLHFGNGTRLTVT.

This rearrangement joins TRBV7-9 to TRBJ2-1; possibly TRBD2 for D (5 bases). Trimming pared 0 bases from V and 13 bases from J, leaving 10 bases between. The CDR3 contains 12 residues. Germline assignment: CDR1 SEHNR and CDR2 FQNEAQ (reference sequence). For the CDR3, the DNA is TGTGCCAGCAGCTTAGCTGAGGGAAGACAGTTCTTC. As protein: CASSLAEGRQFF.

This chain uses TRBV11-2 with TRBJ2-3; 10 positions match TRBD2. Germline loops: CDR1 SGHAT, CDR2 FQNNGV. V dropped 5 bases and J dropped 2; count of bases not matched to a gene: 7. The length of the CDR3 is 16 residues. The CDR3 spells CASSRGLAEYTDTQYF. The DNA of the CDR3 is TGTGCCAGCAGCCGCGGACTAGCGGAATACACAGATACGCAGTATTTT.

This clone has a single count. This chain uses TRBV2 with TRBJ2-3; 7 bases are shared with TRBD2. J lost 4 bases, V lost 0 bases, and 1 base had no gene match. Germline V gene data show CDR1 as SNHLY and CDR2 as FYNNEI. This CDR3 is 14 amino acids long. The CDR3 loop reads CASSEAGGSDTQYF. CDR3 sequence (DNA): TGTGCCAGCAGTGAAGCGGGGGGGTCAGATACGCAGTATTTT.

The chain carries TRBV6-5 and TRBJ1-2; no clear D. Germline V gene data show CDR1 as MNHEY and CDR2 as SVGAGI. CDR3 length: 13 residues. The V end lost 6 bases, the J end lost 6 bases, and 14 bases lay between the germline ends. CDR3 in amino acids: CASSSAAPDGYTF. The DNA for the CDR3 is TGTGCCAGCAGCTCCGCCGCGCCGGATGGCTACACCTTC.

The CDR3 DNA follows: TGTGCCAGCAGTCCTCAATCCGGGACAGGCCCTGAAGCTTTCTTT. Amino acid sequence: CASSPQSGTGPEAFF. V gene TRBV6-5 combines with J gene TRBJ1-1; 8 bases match TRBD1. Losses at the gene ends were 5 bases for V and 6 bases for J; bases not matched to a gene: 11. The V gene's germline CDR1 is MNHEY and CDR2 SVGAGI. The CDR3 extends over 15 amino acids.

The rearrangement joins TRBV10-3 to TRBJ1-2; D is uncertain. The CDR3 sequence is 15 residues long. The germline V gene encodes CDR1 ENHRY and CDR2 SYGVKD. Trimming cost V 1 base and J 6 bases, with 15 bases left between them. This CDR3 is CAISELNLVRNGYTF. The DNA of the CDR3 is TGTGCCATCAGTGAGTTGAATCTAGTCAGGAATGGCTACACCTTC.

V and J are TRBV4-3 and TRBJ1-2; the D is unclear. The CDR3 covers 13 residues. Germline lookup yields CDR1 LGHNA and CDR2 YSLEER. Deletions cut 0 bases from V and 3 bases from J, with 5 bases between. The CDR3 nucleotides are TGCGCCAGCAGCCAAGATCCAGACTATGGCTACACCTTC. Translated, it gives CASSQDPDYGYTF.

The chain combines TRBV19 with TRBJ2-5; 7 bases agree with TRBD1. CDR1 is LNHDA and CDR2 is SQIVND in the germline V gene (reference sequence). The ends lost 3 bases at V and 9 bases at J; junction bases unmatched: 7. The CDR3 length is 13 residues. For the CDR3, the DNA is TGTGCCAGTAGTATTCTCACAGGGGCCCCCCAGTACTTC. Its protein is CASSILTGAPQYF. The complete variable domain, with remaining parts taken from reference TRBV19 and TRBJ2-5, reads DGGITQSPKYLFRKEGQNVTLSCEQNLNHDAMYWYRQDPGQGLRLIYYSQIVNDFQKGDIAEGYSVSREKKESFPLTVTSAQKNPTAFYLCASSILTGAPQYFGPGTRLLVL.

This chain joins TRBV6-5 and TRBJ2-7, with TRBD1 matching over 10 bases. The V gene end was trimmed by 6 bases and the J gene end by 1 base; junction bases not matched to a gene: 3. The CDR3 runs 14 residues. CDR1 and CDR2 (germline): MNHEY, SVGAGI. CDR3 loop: CASSPGQGSYEQYF. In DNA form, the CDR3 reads TGTGCCAGCAGCCCGGGACAGGGGTCCTACGAGCAGTACTTC.

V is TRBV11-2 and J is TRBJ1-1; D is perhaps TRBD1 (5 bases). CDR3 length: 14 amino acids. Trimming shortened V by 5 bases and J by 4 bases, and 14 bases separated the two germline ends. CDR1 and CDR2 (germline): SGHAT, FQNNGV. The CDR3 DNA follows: TGTGCCAGCAGCGAAGTGGGGGGACCCACTGAAGCTTTCTTT. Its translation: CASSEVGGPTEAFF.

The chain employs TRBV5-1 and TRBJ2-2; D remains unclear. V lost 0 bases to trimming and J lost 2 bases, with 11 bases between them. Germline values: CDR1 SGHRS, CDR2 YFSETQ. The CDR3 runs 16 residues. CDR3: CASSLAGNSNTGELFF. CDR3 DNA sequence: TGCGCCAGCAGCTTGGCGGGCAACAGCAACACCGGGGAGCTGTTTTTT.